These 31 T cell receptor beta chains share one sample of origin, sequenced in a study of cytomegalovirus exposure and HLA in healthy donors listed by TCRdb under 2017. To prepare the library, the immunoSEQ multiplex PCR assay was applied. The multiplex PCR relied on a mix of 60 forward primers for TCR Vbeta segments and 13 reverse primers for TCR Jbeta segments. The source is immuneACCESS, and TCRdb retained only in-frame sequences with V and J called. Part of the clones is not carried over; for the studies checked, unresolved V genes explain less than half of this, and the remainder is unexplained. For this sample there are 200,000 to 250,000 clones; 82% appear just once. 4.5% to 6% of the sample belongs to the ten largest clones. Sequencing used PBMCs. These receptors originate from a woman between 35 and 50 years old in good health and CMV-seropositive.

The rearrangement links TRBV14 to TRBJ1-3; D gene unclear. CDR1 is SGHDN, CDR2 FVKESK, per germline. V was clipped by 1 base and J by 6 bases, with 4 bases between them. This CDR3 has 12 residues. This CDR3 is CASSQVSNTIYF. Here the CDR3 DNA reads TGTGCCAGCAGCCAAGTCTCAAACACCATATATTTT.

This chain links TRBV12-5 with TRBJ2-3; 7 bases are shared with TRBD2. Per germline, CDR1 LGHNT and CDR2 FRNRAP. V was clipped by 7 bases and J by 4 bases; unmatched bases: 11. The CDR3 sequence is 15 residues long. The DNA for the CDR3 is TGTGCTAGTGAGCCGAAACGGGGGGATGCAGATACGCAGTATTTT. Translated, it gives CASEPKRGDADTQYF.

The V and J genes are TRBV5-5 and TRBJ1-4, with 7 bases identical to TRBD1. The CDR3 is made up of 14 amino acids. Germline V gene lookup returns CDR1 SGHKS and CDR2 YYEKEE (reference sequence). The trim removed 7 bases at V and 5 bases at J, leaving 8 bases unmatched. The CDR3 loop reads CASGSGQQNEKLFF. The CDR3 bases are TGTGCCAGCGGGTCGGGACAGCAAAATGAAAAACTGTTTTTT.

This sequence joins TRBV5-1 and TRBJ2-7, with D possibly being TRBD1 (7 bases). Germline CDR1 SGHRS, CDR2 YFSETQ. The CDR3 is 15 residues long. V lost 4 bases and J lost 0, with 14 bases in between. In DNA, the CDR3 is TGCGCCAGCAGCCCCCAGGGGGGTCTCTCCTACGAGCAGTACTTC. The encoded protein is CASSPQGGLSYEQYF.

The chain combines TRBV25-1 with TRBJ2-7; D gene uncertain. CDR3 length: 13 amino acids. Germline V gene lookup returns CDR1 MGHDK and CDR2 SYGVNS. V lost 8 bases, J lost 2 bases, and 13 bases lay in between. CDR3: CASEPTPPYEQYF. CDR3 DNA sequence: TGTGCCAGCGAGCCCACGCCACCCTACGAGCAGTACTTC.

V gene TRBV5-1 combines with J gene TRBJ1-2; D unresolved. The germline V gene has CDR1 SGHRS and CDR2 YFSETQ. This CDR3 is built from 15 residues. Trimming took off 0 bases at V and 0 bases at J, with 9 bases between the two ends. This CDR3 reads CASSLGEHTNYGYTF. Written as DNA, the CDR3 is TGCGCCAGCAGCTTGGGTGAGCATACTAACTATGGCTACACCTTC.

The genes are TRBV12-5 and TRBJ1-6, with TRBD1 matching over 7 bases. Germline CDR1 is LGHNT and CDR2 is FRNRAP. CDR3 length: 15 amino acids. V shed 1 base and J 8 bases; nucleotides not matched to a gene: 5. CDR3 nucleotide sequence: TGTGCTAGTGGTTTGGGCCTTACAGGGGATTCACCCCTCCACTTT. The encoded protein is CASGLGLTGDSPLHF.

The V call is TRBV5-4, the J call TRBJ1-1, with 10 positions matching TRBD1. With 4 bases clipped from V and 6 bases from J, the junction kept 3 bases outside the gene matches. CDR1 is SGHNT and CDR2 is YYREEE in the germline V gene (reference sequence). The CDR3 sequence is 13 residues long. The CDR3 DNA reads TGTGCCAGCAGCCGGACAGGGGGGGCTGAAGCTTTCTTT. Its protein is CASSRTGGAEAFF.

V is TRBV10-3 and J is TRBJ1-4; D possibly corresponds to TRBD1 (6 bases). CDR3 length: 14 residues. The V end lost 0 bases, the J end lost 8 bases, and 10 bases lay between the germline ends. Germline V lookup: CDR1 ENHRY, CDR2 SYGVKD. CDR3 DNA sequence: TGTGCCATCAGTGAGTCAGGGGGGGAAGAAAAACTGTTTTTT. This gives the protein CAISESGGEEKLFF.

V is TRBV4-3 and J is TRBJ1-1; D might be TRBD1 (6 bases). Trimming left V 0 bases short and J 0 bases short, with 11 bases between. Germline assignment: CDR1 LGHNA and CDR2 YSLEER. The CDR3 is 16 amino acids. The CDR3 reads CASSQDGRGVNTEAFF. The CDR3 DNA reads TGCGCCAGCAGCCAAGACGGGAGGGGGGTGAACACTGAAGCTTTCTTT.

This chain joins TRBV6-1 and TRBJ2-7; D possibly corresponds to TRBD1 (5 bases). The CDR3 is made up of 13 amino acids. CDR1 MNHNS and CDR2 SASEGT come from the germline V gene. Trimming cost V 3 bases and J 3 bases, with 9 bases left between them. This CDR3 is CASSDRVLYEQYF. Here the CDR3 DNA reads TGTGCCAGCAGTGACAGGGTTCTCTACGAGCAGTACTTC.

This clone was recorded once. CDR3 in amino acids: CASSLDEAAPYNEQFF. The CDR3 DNA reads as TGTGCCAGCAGCTTGGATGAAGCGGCCCCCTACAATGAGCAGTTCTTC. The chain uses TRBV7-6 and TRBJ2-7; D might be TRBD2 (5 bases). Matching the DNA end better, TRBJ2-1 makes the J call doubtful. The CDR3 runs 16 residues. Germline V gene sequence: CDR1 SGHVS, CDR2 FNYEAQ.

V is TRBV7-2 and J is TRBJ2-3, with D possibly being TRBD2 (5 bases). V lost 5 bases and J lost 6, with 15 bases in between. The CDR3 is 14 residues long. Per the germline V gene, CDR1 is SGHTA and CDR2 is FQGNSA. The CDR3 region is CASSPGNWEDTQYF. The CDR3 DNA is TGTGCCAGCAGCCCCGGGAACTGGGAGGATACGCAGTATTTT. Drawing the rest from reference TRBV7-2 and TRBJ2-3, the complete variable domain is GAGVSQSPSNKVTEKGKDVELRCDPISGHTALYWYRQSLGQGLEFLIYFQGNSAPDKSGLPSDRFSAERTGGSVSTLTIQRTQQEDSAVYLCASSPGNWEDTQYFGPGTRLTVL.

This sequence joins TRBV18 and TRBJ2-7, with 15 bases that match TRBD2. Germline CDR1 is KGHSH and CDR2 is LQKENI. The CDR3 sequence is 17 residues long. Germline trimming cut 2 bases from V and 5 bases from J; bases unmatched to any gene: 7. The CDR3 reads CASSPGLAGGLGNEQYF. The DNA for the CDR3 is TGTGCCAGCTCACCAGGACTAGCGGGGGGGCTTGGGAACGAGCAGTACTTC.

The chain recombines TRBV7-3 with TRBJ2-7; the match to TRBD1 covers 7 bases. The CDR3 has 15 residues. The J segment lost 2 bases and the V segment lost 2 bases, leaving 6 bases of the junction unmatched. CDR1 and CDR2 from the germline V gene are SGHTA and FQGTGA. Here the CDR3 DNA reads TGTGCCAGCAGCTTAGGTTCAGGGGGAACCTACGAGCAGTACTTC. Protein product: CASSLGSGGTYEQYF. The variable domain in full, completed from reference TRBV7-3 and TRBJ2-7, reads GAGVSQTPSNKVTEKGKYVELRCDPISGHTALYWYRQSLGQGPEFLIYFQGTGAADDSGLPNDRFFAVRPEGSVSTLKIQRTERGDSAVYLCASSLGSGGTYEQYFGPGTRLTVT.

This clone was detected a few times. V is TRBV19 and J is TRBJ1-1; a possible D gene is TRBD1 (5 bases). This CDR3 region has 13 residues. Trimming took 6 bases from V and 11 from J, leaving 19 bases between them. Germline CDR1 LNHDA, CDR2 SQIVND (reference sequence). CDR3 amino acids: CASRVADSPVAFF. The CDR3 DNA reads TGTGCCAGTAGGGTTGCTGACAGCCCCGTTGCTTTCTTT.

The genes are TRBV7-9 and TRBJ1-2; D may be TRBD1 (6 bases). CDR1 and CDR2 (germline): SEHNR, FQNEAQ (reference sequence). The CDR3 runs 15 residues. Trimming took off 1 base at V and 3 bases at J, with 12 bases between the two ends. CDR3: CASSLGLTGHYGYTF. CDR3 coding DNA: TGTGCCAGCAGCTTAGGTTTGACAGGCCACTATGGCTACACCTTC.

The chain employs TRBV19 and TRBJ2-1, with TRBD2 matching 9 bases. V gave up 11 bases and J gave up 4 bases; unmatched junction bases: 12. This CDR3 has 15 residues. Germline loops: CDR1 LNHDA, CDR2 SQIVND (reference sequence). CDR3: CAVSAGAGGYNEQFF. Written as DNA, the CDR3 is TGTGCCGTCTCAGCGGGGGCGGGAGGGTACAATGAGCAGTTCTTC.

This rearrangement joins TRBV30 to TRBJ1-2; maybe TRBD1 (6 bases). This CDR3 is built from 13 residues. Between the trimmed V and J ends, which lost 7 bases and 4 bases, there was a span of 16 bases. Germline V gene sequence: CDR1 GTSNPN, CDR2 SVGIG (reference sequence). CDR3 sequence: CASKVGGFYGYTF. CDR3 DNA sequence: TGTGCCTCGAAAGTTGGGGGCTTCTATGGCTACACCTTC. Supplemented by reference TRBV30 and TRBJ1-2, the full variable domain reads SQTIHQWPATLVQPVGSPLSLECTVEGTSNPNLYWYRQAAGRGLQLLFYSVGIGQISSEVPQNLSASRPQDRQFILSSKKLLLSDSGFYLCASKVGGFYGYTFGSGTRLTVV.

This chain links TRBV7-2 with TRBJ2-5; TRBD2 matches 7 bases. The CDR3 is 16 amino acids. The ends lost 1 base at V and 5 bases at J; junction bases unmatched: 10. Germline values: CDR1 SGHTA, CDR2 FQGNSA. The CDR3 here is CASSLGSAGVIETQYF. The CDR3 coding sequence is TGTGCCAGCAGCTTAGGGTCGGCGGGAGTGATCGAGACCCAGTACTTC.

The chain carries TRBV9 and TRBJ2-7; 8 positions agree with TRBD2. Trimming at V came to 0 bases and at J to 7 bases, leaving 9 bases not matched to a gene. CDR1 is SGDLS, CDR2 YYNGEE, per germline. The CDR3 spans 15 residues. The CDR3 sequence: CASSVGGSGSTEQYF. CDR3 nucleotide sequence: TGTGCCAGCAGCGTAGGGGGAAGCGGGAGCACAGAGCAGTACTTC.

Notes on this clone: Other nucleotide sequences in the sample specify the same CDR3. The chain employs TRBV5-1 and TRBJ1-1; D unresolved. The V end lost 3 bases, the J end lost 1 base, and 7 bases lay between the germline ends. Germline V gene lookup returns CDR1 SGHRS and CDR2 YFSETQ. CDR3 length: 13 residues. This chain's CDR3 is CASSSTANTEAFF. In DNA, the CDR3 is TGCGCCAGCAGCTCCACAGCGAACACTGAAGCTTTCTTT.

The J gene is TRBJ1-1, the V gene TRBV5-1, with unresolved D. CDR1 and CDR2 (germline): SGHRS, YFSETQ. V gave up 0 bases and J gave up 6 bases, with 15 bases separating them. CDR3 length: 15 amino acids. CDR3 DNA sequence: TGCGCCAGCAGCTTGGACGTTCTCGGGAGATCTGAAGCTTTCTTT. Translation: CASSLDVLGRSEAFF.

This sequence joins TRBV19 and TRBJ2-3; D gene uncertain. This CDR3 is 14 amino acids long. Looked up from germline, CDR1 is LNHDA and CDR2 is SQIVND (reference sequence). Trimming took 3 bases from V and 2 from J, leaving 9 bases between them. Here the CDR3 reads CASSIGVSTDTQYF. The CDR3 bases are TGTGCCAGTAGTATCGGTGTCTCCACAGATACGCAGTATTTT. Combining the CDR3 with reference TRBV19 and TRBJ2-3 gives the whole variable domain DGGITQSPKYLFRKEGQNVTLSCEQNLNHDAMYWYRQDPGQGLRLIYYSQIVNDFQKGDIAEGYSVSREKKESFPLTVTSAQKNPTAFYLCASSIGVSTDTQYFGPGTRLTVL.

The chain uses TRBV7-3 and TRBJ2-4; D may be TRBD2 (5 bases). V was shortened by 8 bases and J by 8 bases, with 10 bases between the two germline ends. CDR1 is SGHTA and CDR2 is FQGTGA in the germline V gene. This CDR3 has 11 residues. The CDR3 spells CASSRGDIQYF. CDR3 nucleotide sequence: TGTGCCAGCTCCCGGGGAGACATTCAGTACTTC. Full variable domain (remainder filled in from reference TRBV7-3 and TRBJ2-4): GAGVSQTPSNKVTEKGKYVELRCDPISGHTALYWYRQSLGQGPEFLIYFQGTGAADDSGLPNDRFFAVRPEGSVSTLKIQRTERGDSAVYLCASSRGDIQYFGAGTRLSVL.

In its sample, this clone was seen a few times. The V call is TRBV7-2, the J call TRBJ2-1; D ambiguous. CDR3 length equals 14 residues. The V end was cut by 3 bases, the J end by 6 bases, with 12 bases between. CDR1 SGHTA and CDR2 FQGNSA come from the germline V gene. The DNA of the CDR3 is TGTGCCAGCAGCTTTAGAGCTAGACTCAATGAGCAGTTCTTC. Residues: CASSFRARLNEQFF.

This chain uses TRBV30 with TRBJ2-3; D is perhaps TRBD2 (5 bases). V was shortened by 1 base and J by 0 bases, with 11 bases between the two germline ends. The CDR3 totals 15 residues. Germline CDR1 GTSNPN, CDR2 SVGIG (reference sequence). CDR3 region: CAWSGWGASTDTQYF. In DNA form, the CDR3 reads TGTGCCTGGAGTGGGTGGGGAGCCAGCACAGATACGCAGTATTTT.

A few counts support this clone. The chain is built from TRBV18 and TRBJ1-3; D is possibly TRBD1 (6 bases). V was pared by 3 bases and J by 0 bases, with 9 bases between. Germline-derived CDR1 and CDR2 are KGHSH and LQKENI. The CDR3 extends over 15 amino acids. CDR3 protein: CASSPLDSSGNTIYF. The CDR3 DNA sequence: TGTGCCAGCTCACCTCTGGACAGCTCTGGAAACACCATATATTTT.

The chain recombines TRBV13 with TRBJ1-1; D is possibly TRBD1 (6 bases). This CDR3 has 13 residues. Germline CDR1 and CDR2: PRHDT and FYEKMQ (reference sequence). The V gene lost 5 bases and the J gene lost 4 bases, with 11 bases spanning the gap. For the CDR3, the DNA is TGTGCCAGCAGCGCCAGGGGTATCACTGAAGCTTTCTTT. Its translation is CASSARGITEAFF.

Worth noting for this clone: Likely a read error: the CDR3 ends without its conserved phenylalanine or tryptophan. V gene TRBV18 combines with J gene TRBJ1-2; D uncertain. The V end lost 3 bases, the J end lost 0 bases, and 14 bases lay between the germline ends. CDR1 and CDR2 from the germline V gene are KGHSH and LQKENI. This CDR3 region has 16 residues. Here the CDR3 reads CASSPSVETPNYGYTL. The CDR3 DNA reads as TGTGCCAGCTCACCCTCAGTAGAAACCCCTAACTATGGCTACACCCTC.

J is TRBJ2-7 and V is TRBV7-9; 8 bases are a match to TRBD1. Germline loops: CDR1 SEHNR, CDR2 FQNEAQ (reference sequence). The CDR3 is 17 amino acids. V was clipped by 1 base and J by 1 base; unmatched bases: 9. This CDR3 is CASSLGLLRTGSYEQYF. DNA of the CDR3: TGTGCCAGCAGCTTAGGGCTACTGAGGACAGGGTCCTACGAGCAGTACTTC.